The present T cell receptor (beta chain) was sequenced within a study of cytomegalovirus exposure and HLA in healthy donors. Primers included in the PCR were 60 Vbeta and 13 Jbeta primers. Here immunoSEQ multiplex PCR was the method, and the copy in TCRdb shows in-frame clones only, minus some. The data hold fewer than 200,000 clones, with more than 70% observed a single time. Notes on this clone: Its specificity is unknown.

The germline V gene has CDR1 LNHDA and CDR2 SQIVND (reference sequence). V was clipped by 7 bases and J by 4 bases; unmatched bases: 8. CDR3 length: 16 amino acids. Study observations and caveats: Cytomegalovirus association was assigned to over 150 TCR beta chains. Prior analysis indicated that the majority of TCR beta V segments exhibited productivity approximately 90% or approximately 30% of the time. There were a few CMV-associated chains whose specificity for CMV antigens was confirmed in vitro.

The source of this sequence is a male donor in good health and CMV-seronegative. The genes are TRBV19 and TRBJ2-2, with TRBD2 identical over 11 bases. The sample comprised PBMCs. CDR3 bases: TGTGCCAGTACCTATATAGCGGGGGGGAGCACCGGGGAGCTGTTTTTT. It is translated as CASTYIAGGSTGELFF.